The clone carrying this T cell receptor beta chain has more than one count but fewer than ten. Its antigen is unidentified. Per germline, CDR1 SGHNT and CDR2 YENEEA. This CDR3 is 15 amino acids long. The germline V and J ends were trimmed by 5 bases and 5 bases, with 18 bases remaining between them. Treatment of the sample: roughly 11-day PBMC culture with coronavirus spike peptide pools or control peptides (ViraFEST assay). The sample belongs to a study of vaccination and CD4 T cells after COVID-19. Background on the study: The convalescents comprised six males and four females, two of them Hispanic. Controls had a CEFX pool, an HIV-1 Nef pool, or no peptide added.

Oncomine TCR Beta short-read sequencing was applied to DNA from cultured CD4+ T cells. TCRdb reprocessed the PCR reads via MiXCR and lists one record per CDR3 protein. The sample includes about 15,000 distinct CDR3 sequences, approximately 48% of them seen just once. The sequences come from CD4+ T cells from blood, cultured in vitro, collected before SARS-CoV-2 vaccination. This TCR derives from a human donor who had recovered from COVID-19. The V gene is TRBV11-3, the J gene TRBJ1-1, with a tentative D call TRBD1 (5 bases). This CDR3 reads CASSPGRSLGTEAFF. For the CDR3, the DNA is TGTGCCAGCAGCCCAGGGCGTTCGTTGGGGACTGAAGCTTTCTTT.